These 22 T cell receptor beta chains were all obtained from the same sample, sequenced in a study of T cell responses to AZD1222 COVID-19 vaccine. Profiled with immunoSEQ multiplex PCR; TCRdb holds only in-frame clones, not every one. The sample shows about 150,000 clones, 75% to 90% of them seen only once. The sequencing here drew on peripheral blood, taken after recovery from COVID-19. These receptors were taken from an adult who had recovered from COVID-19.

This chain joins TRBV28 and TRBJ2-3, with TRBD1 identical over 9 bases. Per germline, CDR1 MDHEN and CDR2 SYDVKM. V lost 4 bases and J lost 4; bases outside the gene matches: 9. CDR3 size: 16 residues. Written as DNA, the CDR3 is TGTGCCAGCAGTTCGGAGGGACAGGGTGTCCCAGATACGCAGTATTTT. Its translation: CASSSEGQGVPDTQYF.

The chain joins TRBV3-1 (or the pseudogene TRBV3-2) to TRBJ1-1; D not certain. The CDR3 runs 13 residues. The V gene's germline CDR1 is LGHDT and CDR2 YNNKEL (reference sequence). Deletions cut 5 bases from V and 7 bases from J, with 14 bases between. CDR3 in DNA: TGTGCCAGCAGCGCCCAGCCTGGTGGTGAAGCTTTCTTT. Translating it yields CASSAQPGGEAFF.

The V and J genes are TRBV10-3 and TRBJ2-1, with TRBD2 as a possible D gene (5 bases). V was trimmed by 8 bases and J by 1 base, leaving 9 bases between them. The CDR3 spans 13 residues. Germline V CDR1 and CDR2: ENHRY, SYGVKD. Written as DNA, the CDR3 is TGTGCCATCCGGGGAATTTCCTACAATGAGCAGTTCTTC. This encodes CAIRGISYNEQFF.

The chain combines TRBV28 with TRBJ1-2; no clear D. The V end lost 8 bases, the J end lost 8 bases, and 18 bases lay between the germline ends. The length of the CDR3 is 13 residues. The germline CDR1 and CDR2 sequences are MDHEN and SYDVKM. The CDR3 loop is CASQDVGIQGYTF. The DNA for the CDR3 is TGTGCCAGCCAGGATGTAGGGATTCAGGGCTACACCTTC.

V usage is TRBV19 and J usage is TRBJ1-1; 9 bases align to TRBD1. The V gene's germline CDR1 is LNHDA and CDR2 SQIVND (reference sequence). The CDR3 has 14 residues. V gave up 6 bases and J gave up 1 base; unmatched junction bases: 3. CDR3 sequence reads: CASSQTGGNTEAFF. The DNA for the CDR3 is TGTGCCAGTAGCCAGACAGGGGGGAACACTGAAGCTTTCTTT.

This chain connects TRBV27 to TRBJ1-1, with 8 positions matching TRBD1. CDR1 is MNHEY, CDR2 SMNVEV, per germline (reference sequence). The trim removed 5 bases at V and 2 bases at J, leaving 10 bases unmatched. This CDR3 region has 16 residues. The CDR3 spells CASSPSTGEENTEAFF. In nucleotides, the CDR3 is TGTGCCAGCAGTCCGTCGACAGGGGAGGAAAACACTGAAGCTTTCTTT.

The CDR3 spells CASRYGGTGRSTGELFF. The CDR3 nucleotides read TGTGCCAGTAGATATGGGGGGACAGGGAGGAGTACCGGGGAGCTGTTTTTT. The V gene is TRBV19, the J gene TRBJ2-2, with TRBD1 identical over 9 bases. V was clipped by 6 bases and J by 5 bases; unmatched bases: 13. CDR1 and CDR2 (germline): LNHDA, SQIVND (reference sequence). The CDR3 sequence is 17 residues long.

This chain connects TRBV10-3 to TRBJ2-5, with D tentatively TRBD1 or TRBD2 (7 bases each). Per the germline V gene, CDR1 is ENHRY and CDR2 is SYGVKD. This CDR3 is 13 amino acids long. V was pared by 2 bases and J by 5 bases, with 9 bases between. CDR3 nucleotide sequence: TGTGCCATCAGTGAGCAGGGGGGGGAGACCCAGTACTTC. This encodes CAISEQGGETQYF.

The J gene is TRBJ1-3, the V gene TRBV7-2; D remains ambiguous. This CDR3 is built from 15 residues. Trimming took off 0 bases at V and 0 bases at J, with 6 bases between the two ends. CDR1 is SGHTA, CDR2 FQGNSA, per germline. CDR3 sequence reads: CASSLAGNSGNTIYF. In DNA form, the CDR3 reads TGTGCCAGCAGCTTAGCGGGGAACTCTGGAAACACCATATATTTT.

This chain joins TRBV6-5 and TRBJ2-7, with 10 bases identical to TRBD1. Germline CDR1 and CDR2: MNHEY and SVGAGI. The CDR3 length is 15 residues. Germline trimming cut 5 bases from V and 5 bases from J; bases unmatched to any gene: 9. The CDR3 loop reads CASSKSAGQGHEQYF. The CDR3 region has the DNA TGTGCCAGCAGTAAAAGCGCGGGACAGGGGCACGAGCAGTACTTC.

This clone was counted once. The chain employs TRBV5-1 and TRBJ2-1, with TRBD2 identical over 10 bases. This CDR3 has 14 amino acids. Germline V CDR1 and CDR2: SGHRS, YFSETQ. V gave up 1 base and J gave up 5 bases; unmatched junction bases: 0. The CDR3 is CASSLTSGDNEQFF. DNA for the CDR3: TGCGCCAGCAGCTTGACTAGCGGGGACAATGAGCAGTTCTTC.

The rearrangement joins TRBV5-6 to TRBJ1-2; D is possibly TRBD1 (5 bases). From germline, CDR1 is SGHDT and CDR2 YYEEEE. Trimming took 4 bases from V and 6 from J, leaving 13 bases between them. This CDR3 spans 13 amino acids. This CDR3 is CASSLQGENGYTF. The CDR3 DNA reads as TGTGCCAGCAGCCTGCAGGGAGAGAATGGCTACACCTTC.

The chain uses TRBV3-1 (or the pseudogene TRBV3-2) and TRBJ1-1; D is undetermined. The V gene lost 4 bases and the J gene lost 1 base, with 7 bases spanning the gap. Germline loops: CDR1 LGHDT, CDR2 YNNKEL (reference sequence). The CDR3 sequence is 13 residues long. Here the CDR3 reads CASSPDGNTEAFF. The CDR3 bases are TGTGCCAGCAGCCCAGACGGGAACACTGAAGCTTTCTTT.

The chain couples TRBV11-3 to TRBJ2-5, with TRBD2 as a possible D gene (7 bases). V was cut by 5 bases and J by 4 bases, with 11 bases left in between. This CDR3 is built from 13 residues. Germline V CDR1 and CDR2: SGHNT, YENEEA. CDR3 bases: TGTGCCAGCAGCCGGGGGGCAGTAGAGACCCAGTACTTC. Translated, it gives CASSRGAVETQYF. The variable domain in full, completed from reference TRBV11-3 and TRBJ2-5, reads EAGVVQSPRYKIIEKKQPVAFWCNPISGHNTLYWYLQNLGQGPELLIRYENEEAVDDSQLPKDRFSAERLKGVDSTLKIQPAELGDSAVYLCASSRGAVETQYFGPGTRLLVL.

This rearrangement joins TRBV10-1 to TRBJ1-2; D is ambiguous. This CDR3 has 13 residues. V was cut by 0 bases and J by 3 bases, with 5 bases left in between. The germline gives CDR1 WNHNN, CDR2 SYGVQD (reference sequence). The CDR3 DNA reads TGCGCCAGCAGTGAGTCGGCTTACTATGGCTACACCTTC. This encodes CASSESAYYGYTF.

The chain couples TRBV5-1 to TRBJ2-7, with unresolved D. V gave up 5 bases and J gave up 1 base, with 4 bases separating them. This CDR3 region has 11 residues. Germline CDR1 is SGHRS and CDR2 is YFSETQ. CDR3 sequence: CASRESYEQYF. The CDR3 nucleotides read TGCGCCAGCAGGGAGTCCTACGAGCAGTACTTC.

This chain uses TRBV27 with TRBJ1-2; tentatively, D is TRBD1 (6 bases). This CDR3 region has 13 residues. Germline CDR1 is MNHEY and CDR2 is SMNVEV (reference sequence). With 4 bases removed from V and 3 bases from J, the gap between germline ends came to 9 bases. The CDR3 DNA reads TGTGCCAGCAGTTCGGACAGTTACTATGGCTACACCTTC. Residues: CASSSDSYYGYTF.

The V and J genes are TRBV28 and TRBJ1-3; 7 positions agree with TRBD1. Losses at the gene ends were 4 bases for V and 0 bases for J; bases not matched to a gene: 3. The germline V gene has CDR1 MDHEN and CDR2 SYDVKM. The length of the CDR3 is 15 residues. CDR3 amino acids: CASSSDRFSGNTIYF. The CDR3 nucleotides read TGTGCCAGCAGTTCGGACAGGTTCTCTGGAAACACCATATATTTT.

This chain links TRBV12-3 or TRBV12-4 with TRBJ1-2; no clear D gene. V lost 2 bases, J lost 10 bases, and 14 bases lay in between. The CDR3 is 13 residues long. The CDR3 is CASSLSEETAYTF. For the CDR3, the DNA is TGTGCCAGCAGTTTATCAGAAGAGACGGCCTACACCTTC.

This rearrangement joins TRBV20-1 to TRBJ2-1; D not certain. The CDR3 contains 11 residues. From germline, CDR1 is DFQATT and CDR2 SNEGSKA (reference sequence). Trimming shortened V by 3 bases and J by 5 bases, and 5 bases separated the two germline ends. The CDR3 protein is CSASWNNEQFF. In DNA, the CDR3 is TGCAGTGCTAGCTGGAACAATGAGCAGTTCTTC.

The chain links TRBV7-2 to TRBJ2-2; perhaps TRBD1 as D (5 bases). Between the trimmed V and J ends, which lost 1 base and 5 bases, there was a span of 8 bases. Germline-derived CDR1 and CDR2 are SGHTA and FQGNSA. This CDR3 comprises 14 residues. CDR3 bases: TGTGCCAGCAGCTTAGGGGGCGGAACCGGGGAGCTGTTTTTT. As protein: CASSLGGGTGELFF.

The chain carries TRBV14 and TRBJ2-7; D perhaps matches TRBD2 (5 bases). V shed 4 bases and J shed 3 bases, with 13 bases lying between them. The length of the CDR3 is 14 residues. The V gene's germline CDR1 is SGHDN and CDR2 FVKESK. In nucleotides, the CDR3 is TGTGCCAGCAGCCTATCGGGATGGCACTACGAGCAGTACTTC. Encoded protein: CASSLSGWHYEQYF.